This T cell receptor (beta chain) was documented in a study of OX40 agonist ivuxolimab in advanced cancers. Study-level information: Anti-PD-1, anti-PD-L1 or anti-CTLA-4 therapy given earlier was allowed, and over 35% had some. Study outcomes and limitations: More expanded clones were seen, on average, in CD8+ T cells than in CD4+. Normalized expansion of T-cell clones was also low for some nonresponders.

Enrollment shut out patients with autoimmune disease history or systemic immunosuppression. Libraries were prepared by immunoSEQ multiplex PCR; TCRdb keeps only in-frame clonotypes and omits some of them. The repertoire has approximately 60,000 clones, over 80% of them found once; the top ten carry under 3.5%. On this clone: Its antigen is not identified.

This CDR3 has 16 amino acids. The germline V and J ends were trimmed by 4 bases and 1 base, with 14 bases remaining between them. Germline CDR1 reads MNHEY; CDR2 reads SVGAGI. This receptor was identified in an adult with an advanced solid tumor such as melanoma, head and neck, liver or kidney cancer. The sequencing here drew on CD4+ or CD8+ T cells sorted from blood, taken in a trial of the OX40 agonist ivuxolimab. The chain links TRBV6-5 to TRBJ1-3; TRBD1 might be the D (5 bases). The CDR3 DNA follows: TGTGCCAGCAGTTCTCCGGGGGGAGGTTCTGGAAACACCATATATTTT. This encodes CASSSPGGGSGNTIYF.